A single sample gave rise to the 17 T cell receptor beta chains below, sequenced in a study of T-cell memory formation after mild COVID-19. MiXCR, applied by TCRdb to the 5' RACE reads, yields one record per CDR3 protein. The sample gives some 45,000 distinct CDR3 sequences, 27% of which show up once; 40% to 50% is in the top ten. Source material: PBMCs or a T cell subset sorted from them (not recorded which). Source of these receptors: a man in his late teens or twenties who had mild COVID-19 (a few samples of this study predate the infection). Cell type and time point are not known.

The table lists this clonotype with a few counts. This chain joins TRBV5-1 and TRBJ2-1; TRBD1 agrees at 7 bases. V shed 6 bases, J shed 8 bases, and the junction held 2 bases outside the gene matches. The germline V gene has CDR1 SGHRS and CDR2 YFSETQ. This CDR3 is built from 11 residues. The CDR3 spells CASNRGHEQFF. CDR3 bases: TGCGCCAGCAACAGGGGACATGAGCAGTTCTTC.

The chain carries TRBV7-8 and TRBJ2-1, with 7 bases fitting TRBD1. Looked up from germline, CDR1 is SGHVS and CDR2 is FQNEAQ. V trimming: 2 bases; J trimming: 5 bases; junction bases outside the gene matches: 0. The CDR3 has 13 residues. The CDR3 spells CASSLTGDNEQFF. The CDR3 coding sequence is TGTGCCAGCAGCTTAACAGGGGACAATGAGCAGTTCTTC.

For the CDR3, the DNA is TGTGCCAGCAGCGCCAGGGGGGATAACGAGCAGTACGTC. Translating gives CASSARGDNEQYV. V gene TRBV21-1 combines with J gene TRBJ2-7; TRBD1 is the table's D call and was not checked against the DNA. TRBV21-1 represents a pseudogene. This CDR3 is 13 amino acids long.

V and J are TRBV29-1 and TRBJ2-7, with D uncertain. The V end lost 7 bases, the J end lost 4 bases, and 11 bases lay between the germline ends. This CDR3 has 11 residues. Germline V gene sequence: CDR1 SQVTM, CDR2 ANQGSEA. CDR3 loop: CSALDGYEQYV. DNA of the CDR3: TGCAGCGCCCTGGACGGATACGAGCAGTACGTC.

V is TRBV2 and J is TRBJ2-6; TRBD1 matches at 10 bases. The CDR3 totals 16 residues. The germline V gene encodes CDR1 SNHLY and CDR2 FYNNEI. V lost 3 bases and J lost 2; bases outside the gene matches: 1. The CDR3 protein is CASSEGQGPGANVLTF. For the CDR3, the DNA is TGTGCCAGCAGTGAGGGACAGGGGCCTGGGGCCAACGTCCTGACTTTC.

This clonotype was seen more than once but under ten times. The V call is TRBV29-1, the J call TRBJ1-1; D not certain. The CDR3 has 12 residues. Deletions cut 6 bases from V and 6 bases from J, with 14 bases between. In germline, CDR1 is SQVTM, CDR2 ANQGSEA. The CDR3 sequence: CSVAPAGAEAFF. CDR3 coding DNA: TGCAGCGTCGCCCCCGCAGGCGCTGAAGCTTTCTTT.

This clonotype came up a few times. The rearrangement uses TRBV12-3 or TRBV12-4 and TRBJ1-6; D gene uncertain. This CDR3 has 14 amino acids. V lost 6 bases, J lost 5 bases, and 11 bases lay in between. The CDR3 is CASSPGGNNSPLHF. In DNA form, the CDR3 reads TGTGCCAGCAGCCCGGGAGGGAATAATTCACCCCTCCACTTT.

The CDR3 loop is CASSLSSTGIQYF. DNA for the CDR3: TGTGCCAGCAGTTTATCTAGCACGGGCATTCAGTACTTC. The genes are TRBV28 and TRBJ2-4, with D tentatively TRBD2 (5 bases). With 1 base removed from V and 9 bases from J, the gap between germline ends came to 10 bases. Germline lookup yields CDR1 MDHEN and CDR2 SYDVKM. This CDR3 region has 13 residues. The complete variable domain, with remaining parts taken from reference TRBV28 and TRBJ2-4, reads DVKVTQSSRYLVKRTGEKVFLECVQDMDHENMFWYRQDPGLGLRLIYFSYDVKMKEKGDIPEGYSVSREKKERFSLILESASTNQTSMYLCASSLSSTGIQYFGAGTRLSVL.

In its sample, this clonotype was seen a few times. This chain uses TRBV11-1 with TRBJ1-1; D ambiguous. This CDR3 contains 14 residues. Germline V CDR1 and CDR2: SGHAT, FQDESV (reference sequence). Trimming shortened V by 5 bases and J by 6 bases, and 16 bases separated the two germline ends. CDR3 nucleotides: TGTGCCAGCAGCAGGGCGGGATCACGGTCTGAAGCTTTCTTT. It yields the protein CASSRAGSRSEAFF.

The chain uses TRBV12-3 or TRBV12-4 and TRBJ1-1; a weak D match, TRBD1 (5 bases). This CDR3 is 14 amino acids long. Trimming left V 3 bases short and J 1 base short, with 9 bases between. The CDR3 loop reads CASSFGRGNTEAFF. The CDR3 DNA reads as TGTGCCAGCAGTTTCGGGAGGGGGAACACTGAAGCTTTCTTT.

The chain combines TRBV7-9 with TRBJ1-1, with D possibly TRBD1 on 6 matching bases. The CDR3 extends over 12 amino acids. V was cut by 8 bases and J by 6 bases, with 13 bases left in between. Per germline, CDR1 SEHNR and CDR2 FQNEAQ (reference sequence). In DNA form, the CDR3 reads TGTGCCAGCGGCGACAGGAGCCCTGAAGCTTTCTTT. It encodes CASGDRSPEAFF. Drawing the rest from reference TRBV7-9 and TRBJ1-1, the complete variable domain is DTGVSQNPRHKITKRGQNVTFRCDPISEHNRLYWYRQTLGQGPEFLTYFQNEAQLEKSRLLSDRFSAERPKGSFSTLEIQRTEQGDSAMYLCASGDRSPEAFFGQGTRLTVV.

This clonotype came up many times. The chain carries TRBV15 and TRBJ2-7; D is undetermined. The CDR3 is 13 amino acids. Germline values: CDR1 LNHNV, CDR2 YYDKDF (reference sequence). Between the trimmed V and J ends, which lost 5 bases and 0 bases, there was a span of 8 bases. CDR3 sequence: CATSLSVSYEQYF. The CDR3 bases are TGTGCCACCAGCTTGTCAGTCTCCTACGAGCAGTACTTC.

This clonotype came up a few times. V usage is TRBV10-3 and J usage is TRBJ1-1; tentative D call: TRBD1 (5 bases). CDR3 length equals 13 residues. Germline V gives CDR1 ENHRY, CDR2 SYGVKD. The V end was cut by 6 bases, the J end by 1 base, with 9 bases between. CDR3 region: CAIRSGGNTEAFF. The DNA of the CDR3 is TGTGCCATCAGATCGGGGGGGAACACTGAAGCTTTCTTT.

The V call is TRBV7-9, the J call TRBJ2-1, with a possible D match to TRBD2 (7 bases). Trimming cost V 5 bases and J 3 bases, with 11 bases left between them. This CDR3 spans 14 amino acids. Germline V gene lookup returns CDR1 SEHNR and CDR2 FQNEAQ (reference sequence). The CDR3 DNA sequence: TGTGCCAGCAGCGCGCGGGGGCTCTACAATGAGCAGTTCTTC. It translates to CASSARGLYNEQFF.

This rearrangement joins TRBV25-1 to TRBJ2-4; D gene uncertain. Germline V gene sequence: CDR1 MGHDK, CDR2 SYGVNS. The V gene lost 3 bases and the J gene lost 6 bases, with 12 bases spanning the gap. This CDR3 is built from 14 residues. CDR3 in amino acids: CASSDDLTTNIQYF. For the CDR3, the DNA is TGTGCCAGCAGTGACGACCTCACCACAAACATTCAGTACTTC.

This clonotype was seen ten or more times. The chain couples TRBV7-8 to TRBJ2-1; D gene uncertain. This CDR3 contains 13 residues. Deletions cut 5 bases from V and 7 bases from J, with 12 bases between. CDR1 is SGHVS and CDR2 is FQNEAQ in the germline V gene. The CDR3 DNA follows: TGTGCCAGCAGCCCGGCCGAAGGGAATGAGCAGTTCTTC. Protein product: CASSPAEGNEQFF.

The table lists this clonotype with a few counts. This chain links TRBV7-3 with TRBJ2-2, with D possibly matching TRBD2 (5 bases). Germline V gene data show CDR1 as SGHTA and CDR2 as FQGTGA. V shed 1 base and J shed 0 bases, with 9 bases lying between them. This CDR3 is 16 amino acids long. CDR3 loop: CASSLNRLPNTGELFF. The CDR3 DNA reads as TGTGCCAGCAGCTTAAACCGACTACCGAACACCGGGGAGCTGTTTTTT.